These T cell receptor beta chains were read from a single sample in a study of blood T cell repertoires in COVID-19. TCRdb's table, derived via immunoSEQ multiplex PCR, lists solely in-frame clones and lacks some. The sample consists of 210,000 or so clones, 90% to 95% of them appearing once. The sample was peripheral blood. Receptors were obtained from a man aged 25 to 45 with acute or convalescent COVID-19. Each CDR3 is given with its conserved first and last residue. Each record gives: clone size, J gene, V gene, CDR3 protein. Expanded clones are given a class, and other clones once, few, many or no size at all.

-	TRBJ1-2	TRBV7-9	CASSSDGTGLAGGYTF
-	TRBJ1-6	TRBV30	CAWSGQGNSPLHF
-	TRBJ2-1	TRBV28	CASSSRPPIDEQFF
-	TRBJ2-3	TRBV19	CASSITGRGLAQYF
-	TRBJ1-2	TRBV3-1/TRBV3-2	CASSHLQGLDGYTF
-	TRBJ2-5	TRBV6-5	CASRRTSKAETQYF
-	TRBJ1-3	TRBV3-1/TRBV3-2	CASSQLASTIYF
-	TRBJ1-5	TRBV19	CASSERTGGVQPQHF
-	TRBJ1-3	TRBV27	CASSPGLRNTIYF
-	TRBJ1-2	TRBV30	CAWSVQWAGGSNYGYTF
-	TRBJ1-4	TRBV5-1	CASSLATSPATNEKLFF
-	TRBJ1-2	TRBV6-5	CASSPRGGYTF
-	TRBJ1-5	TRBV10-1	CASSGGGSGNQPQHF
few	TRBJ2-2	TRBV9	CASSMTGGNGELFF
few	TRBJ1-2	TRBV5-1	CASSTGVGGYTF
-	TRBJ1-1	TRBV13	CASSFLSGTEAFF
once	TRBJ1-3	TRBV4-1	CASSQDTGMASGNTIYF
-	TRBJ2-7	TRBV10-2	CASRGGSIYEQYF
once	TRBJ2-5	TRBV9	CASSASTLRMQYF
-	TRBJ2-3	TRBV28	CASSPQGRATDTQYF
-	TRBJ1-2	TRBV30	CAWSESQGPYGYTF
-	TRBJ1-1	TRBV18	CASSHSRGPMNTEAFF
-	TRBJ1-1	TRBV18	CASSPMGAPLNTEAFF
-	TRBJ2-1	TRBV27	CASSFSGTPPLNEQFF
-	TRBJ1-1	TRBV19	CASSIGGGQGNTEAFF
-	TRBJ2-1	TRBV5-1	CASSLGWDRVNEQFF
-	TRBJ2-7	TRBV9	CASSARSGTRAYEQYF
-	TRBJ2-7	TRBV5-1	CASSLVGQKEYEQYF
-	TRBJ2-2	TRBV28	CAGPTGGEKELTGELFF
-	TRBJ2-7	TRBV29-1	CSVEGAGLGYEQYF
-	TRBJ1-2	TRBV18	CASSPNYYEGYTF
once	TRBJ1-2	TRBV27	CASSLTENYGYTF
-	TRBJ2-6	TRBV2	CASSEIRSGANVLTF
few	TRBJ2-3	TRBV6-5	CASSYDGRRTDTQYF
-	TRBJ2-3	TRBV6-6	CASRPGAGGDTQYF
-	TRBJ2-3	TRBV10-3	CAISGASGGGDTQYF
-	TRBJ1-1	TRBV6-1	CASSERAGTGDSEAFF
-	TRBJ2-1	TRBV18	CASSPTGGVGYNEQFF
-	TRBJ1-5	TRBV18	CASSPGQNNQPQHF
once	TRBJ2-3	TRBV5-1	CASSFLSGGSPDTQYF
-	TRBJ2-1	TRBV11-3	CASSLVTSGRHEQFF
-	TRBJ2-2	TRBV9	CASSALLAGGSRGAGELFF
-	TRBJ1-6	TRBV19	CATQTENNSPLHF
-	TRBJ2-7	TRBV12-3/TRBV12-4	CASRNFGSDEQYF
-	TRBJ2-1	TRBV5-6	CASSLQRGWGEQFF
-	TRBJ2-3	TRBV29-1	CSVGGSWGTDTQYF
once	TRBJ2-1	TRBV3-1/TRBV3-2	CASSRELAGGPYNEQFF
-	TRBJ2-5	TRBV5-1	CASSLAGGETQYF
-	TRBJ1-6	TRBV5-5	CASSPSDRGGPYNSPLHF
-	TRBJ2-3	TRBV4-2	CASSQDVAGGVLDTQYF
-	TRBJ2-7	TRBV4-1	CASSQLRRYEQYF
-	TRBJ2-7	TRBV6-1	CASSERQAGYEQYF
-	TRBJ1-4	TRBV5-1	CASSETSTNEKLFF
-	TRBJ2-2	TRBV7-8	CASSASPLTGELFF
-	TRBJ1-1	TRBV18	CASSGQGTEAFF